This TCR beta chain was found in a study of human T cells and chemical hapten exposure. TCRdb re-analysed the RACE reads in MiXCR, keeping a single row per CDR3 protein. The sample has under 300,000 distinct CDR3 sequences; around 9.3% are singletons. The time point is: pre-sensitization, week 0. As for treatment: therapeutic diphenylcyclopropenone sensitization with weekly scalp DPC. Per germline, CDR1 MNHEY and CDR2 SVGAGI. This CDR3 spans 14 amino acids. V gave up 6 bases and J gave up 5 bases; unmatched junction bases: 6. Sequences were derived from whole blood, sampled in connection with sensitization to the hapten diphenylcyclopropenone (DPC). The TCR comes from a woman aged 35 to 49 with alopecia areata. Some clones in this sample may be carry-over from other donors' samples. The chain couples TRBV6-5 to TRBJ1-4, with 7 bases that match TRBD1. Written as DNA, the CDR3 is TGTGCCAGCAGCTCGGGACAGAGAAATGAAAAACTGTTTTTT. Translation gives CASSSGQRNEKLFF.